The present TCR beta chain was sequenced within a study of PD-1 blockade in classical Hodgkin lymphoma (dated by TCRdb to between 2020 and 2021). Looking at the study overall: Nivolumab dosing was 3 mg/kg intravenously every 2 weeks, continuing until either disease progression or unacceptable toxicity. To define a peripheral blood immune signature of response to PD-1 blockade in classical Hodgkin lymphoma, the study combined TCR beta sequencing with CyTOF. The investigation overall reported the following: Among trial patients, those achieving complete response had baseline diversity similar to that of newly diagnosed patients, while diversity was significantly lower in partial responders and progressors. Newly diagnosed patients were reported to have lower baseline TCR diversity than healthy donors, and relapsed/refractory patients were reported to have lower baseline TCR diversity still. The study was restricted to a single clinical trial cohort, and the causes of repertoire differences, possibly disease activity or prior therapy, were left undefined. CD4+ but not CD8+ TCR diversity rose significantly by C4D1 (p=0.0027 vs p=0.16), most apparent in complete responders (p=0.02). Diversity was lower in patients who began nivolumab less than 1 year after ASCT, so these patients were left out of later analyses to avoid confounding by immune reconstitution.

Ends trimmed: V by 3 bases, J by 1 base; bases unmatched to a gene: 5. CDR1 and CDR2 (LGHNA, YSLEER) derive from the germline V gene. The CDR3 measures 15 amino acids from cysteine to phenylalanine. The kept DNA is CDR3 alone, 45 bases in frame from the first base. Interpreted using the paper, the time point label stands for: cycle 1 day 1 (C1D1), immediately before nivolumab initiation. Every trial patient had relapsed after autologous stem cell transplantation, and cohorts A, B and C differed in prior brentuximab vedotin exposure. The trial cohort was composed of about 54 patients with relapsed/refractory classical Hodgkin lymphoma, for whom complete response, partial response or progressive disease was recorded as best overall response. In the multi-cohort phase II CheckMate 205 trial, trial patients received single-agent nivolumab. An independent review committee assessed best overall response by applying the 2007 International Working Group response criteria. Trial PBMCs were collected just before the start of nivolumab (C1D1) and during therapy at cycle 2 day 1 and cycle 4 day 1. Peripheral blood was collected in 8 mL Vacutainer Cell Preparation Tubes, from which PBMCs were isolated by centrifugation and then cryopreserved.

The Qiagen DNeasy kit was used to extract genomic DNA both from unsorted PBMCs and from the negatively selected CD4+ and CD8+ fractions. TCR beta CDR3 regions were subjected to amplification by immunoSEQ multiplex PCR with primers that anneal to V and J segments. A synthetic immune receptor repertoire was used to minimize amplification bias, and any remaining bias was removed computationally after sequencing. Per the original workflow: Custom Python scripts were used to quantify repertoire diversity as the Shannon entropy index. The unsorted, CD4+ and CD8+ repertoires were each analyzed separately, with the exception of combined analyses, where CD4+ and CD8+ sequences were merged in silico. A clone counted as expanded when the clone's frequency after treatment rose at least 2-fold relative to C1D1, and clones undetected at baseline were given a pseudocount of 0.5. Clones with 0 or 1 copy at C1D1 were defined as singleton clones, while clones with 2 or more copies were defined as non-singleton clones. Clones expanded in unsorted samples were annotated as CD4+, CD8+ or unknown by matching protein sequences in sorted samples from the same patient. Wilcoxon tests on paired samples were used to test diversity changes from C1D1 to C4D1. Not all clones reach the TCRdb copy of this immuneACCESS table, which keeps in-frame sequences only. Checked studies attribute under half of the gap to unresolved V genes and leave the rest unexplained. V and J calls and clone size are those listed in that table; D and trimming were worked out from the DNA. The sample table holds tens of thousands of clones, of which about 72% were seen once. The ten largest clones capture about 3% of the sample.

A note on this clone: No antigen is known for it. No clone much larger than this one lies a single base away; base qualities are absent.

This TCR was sampled from a human donor with classical Hodgkin lymphoma. The rearrangement joined TRBV4-3 to TRBJ2-5; 7 middle bases align to TRBD2. The sample here was peripheral blood mononuclear cells (PBMCs), taken at baseline. The CDR3 has the sequence CASSQAWGGQETQYF. The DNA sequence is TGCGCCAGCAGCCAGGCTTGGGGGGGCCAAGAGACCCAGTACTTC.